This TCR beta chain derives from a study of technical replicates of blood from a few donors. The table came from immunoSEQ multiplex PCR; TCRdb's copy has only in-frame clones and leaves some out. The table records about 58,000 clones, 91% of them present only once. Germline assignment: CDR1 KGHSH and CDR2 LQKENI. V lost 0 bases and J 4 bases, leaving 10 bases between the germline ends. This CDR3 region has 14 residues. This clone was observed once. The clonotype originates from a human donor in good health. Some clones in this sample may be carry-over from other donors' samples. V and J are TRBV18 and TRBJ2-7; D not certain. The specimen was PBMCs. The CDR3 sequence: CASSPPSQVYEQYF. CDR3 nucleotide sequence: TGTGCCAGCTCACCACCGAGTCAGGTTTACGAGCAGTACTTC.